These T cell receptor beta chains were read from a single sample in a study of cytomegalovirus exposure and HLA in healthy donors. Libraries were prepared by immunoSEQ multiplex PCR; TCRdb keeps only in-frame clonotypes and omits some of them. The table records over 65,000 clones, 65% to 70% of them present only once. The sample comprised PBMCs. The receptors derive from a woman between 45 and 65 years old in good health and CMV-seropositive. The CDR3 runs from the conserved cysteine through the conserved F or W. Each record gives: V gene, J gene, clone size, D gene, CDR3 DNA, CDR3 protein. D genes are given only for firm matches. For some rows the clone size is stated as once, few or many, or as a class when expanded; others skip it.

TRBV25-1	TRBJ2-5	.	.	TGTGCCAGCAGTGAATTTCGGGGGGCGGAGACCCAGTACTTC	CASSEFRGAETQYF
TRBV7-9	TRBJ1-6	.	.	TGTGCCAGCAGCTCCAGTCGATCCCTCCACTTT	CASSSSRSLHF
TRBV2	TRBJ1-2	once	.	TGTGCCAGCAGGAACACTCTGACGGGTGGCTACACCTTC	CASRNTLTGGYTF
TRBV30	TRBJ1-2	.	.	TGTGCCTGGAGTGTTGGGATCTCGGGGAGTAGCTACACCTTC	CAWSVGISGSSYTF
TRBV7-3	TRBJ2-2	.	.	TGTGCCAGCAGCTTATCTCCCGGGGAGCTGTTTTTT	CASSLSPGELFF
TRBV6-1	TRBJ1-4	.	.	TGTGCCAGCAGCCCGGACCCTTACGGGGATGAAAAACTGTTTTTT	CASSPDPYGDEKLFF
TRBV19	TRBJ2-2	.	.	TGTGCCAGTAGTATATCGGGACAAGGACCCGGGGAGCTGTTTTTT	CASSISGQGPGELFF
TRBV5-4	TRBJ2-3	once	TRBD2	TGTGCCAGCAGCTTGGCCCCCGGGGAGGGTAGCACAGATACGCAGTATTTT	CASSLAPGEGSTDTQYF
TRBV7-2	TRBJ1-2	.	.	TGTGCCAGCAGCTTAGCCCCAACAGGGTATGGCTACACCTTC	CASSLAPTGYGYTF
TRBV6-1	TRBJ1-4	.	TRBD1	TGTGCCAGCAGTGAAGTAGACAGGGTCAGTGAAAAACTGTTTTTT	CASSEVDRVSEKLFF
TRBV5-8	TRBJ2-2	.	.	TGTGCCAGCAGCCCCCCTCGAGGGGGGGCGGGCACCGGGGAGCTGTTTTTT	CASSPPRGGAGTGELFF
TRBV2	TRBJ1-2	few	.	TGTGCCAGCAGTGAAGCGCTTCGGGGGGACGGTGGCTACACCTTC	CASSEALRGDGGYTF
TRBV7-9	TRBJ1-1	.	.	TGTGCCGGCAGCCCGATAGCCGGGGGGCGGGTGAACACTGAAGCTTTCTTT	CAGSPIAGGRVNTEAFF
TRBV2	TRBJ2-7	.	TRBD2	TGTGCCAGCAGTGAAGCGGATGAGCGGGGGCCTAAGTACTTC	CASSEADERGPKYF
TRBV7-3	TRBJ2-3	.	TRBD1	TGTGCCAGCAGCTTGAGACAGGGGGCGGTCACAGATACGCAGTATTTT	CASSLRQGAVTDTQYF
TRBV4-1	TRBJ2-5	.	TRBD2	TGCGCCAGCAGCCAAGATGGGCGGGGGGTTGACGGGACCCAGTACTTC	CASSQDGRGVDGTQYF
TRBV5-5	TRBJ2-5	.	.	TGTGCCAGCAGCTTGGTTCAGCAAGAGACCCAGTACTTC	CASSLVQQETQYF
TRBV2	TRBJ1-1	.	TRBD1	TGTGCCAGCAGCGCACAGGGGACTGAAGCTTTCTTT	CASSAQGTEAFF
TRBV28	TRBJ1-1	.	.	TGTGCCAGCAGTTTAGATCTGTGGGGGGGCACTGAAGCTTTCTTT	CASSLDLWGGTEAFF
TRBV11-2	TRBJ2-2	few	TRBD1	TGTGCCAGCAGTTCGGACAGGGTTCAGACCGGGGAGCTGTTTTTT	CASSSDRVQTGELFF
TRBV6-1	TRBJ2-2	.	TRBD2	TGTGCCAGCAGTGAATGGGGGGGGGACCCCGGGGAGCTGTTTTTT	CASSEWGGDPGELFF
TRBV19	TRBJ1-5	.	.	TGTGCCAGTTCCGGGGGGGGCGGCTATAGCAATCAGCCCCAGCATTTT	CASSGGGGYSNQPQHF
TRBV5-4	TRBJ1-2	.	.	TGTGCCAGCAGCCCCGTCGGGGACATGATGTTAGAGAACACCTTC	CASSPVGDMMLENTF
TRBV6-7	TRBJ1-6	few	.	TGTGCCAGCAGACGGGGATGTTCCTATAATTCACCCCTCCACTTT	CASRRGCSYNSPLHF
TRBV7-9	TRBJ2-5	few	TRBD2	TGTGCCAGCAGCTTCGGGACTAGCGGGGGACAAGAGACCCAGTACTTC	CASSFGTSGGQETQYF
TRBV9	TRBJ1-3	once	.	TGTGCCAGCAGCGCTGCGCCGGGACGCGGGAGGGACACCATATATTTT	CASSAAPGRGRDTIYF
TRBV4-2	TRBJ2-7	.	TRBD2	TGTGCCAGCAGCCAAGAGGGGGAGGGGCTAGCCTCCTACGAGCAGTACTTC	CASSQEGEGLASYEQYF
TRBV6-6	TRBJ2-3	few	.	TGTGCCAGCAGTCGACTTCAAACAGATACGCAGTATTTT	CASSRLQTDTQYF
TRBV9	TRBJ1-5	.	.	TGTGCCAGCAGCGTGGGCGGGGGGGGGAATCAGCCCCAGCATTTT	CASSVGGGGNQPQHF
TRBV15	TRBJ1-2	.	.	TGTGCCACCAGCAGAGACCCCAACGGCAGGTTAATTTCCTATGGCTACACCTTC	CATSRDPNGRLISYGYTF
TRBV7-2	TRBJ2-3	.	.	TGTGCCAGCAGCCGAGGAGGGCGGGATACGCAGTATTTT	CASSRGGRDTQYF
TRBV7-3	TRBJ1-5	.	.	TGTGCCAGCAGCCAACGGGAGGTAATTTGGCCCCAGCATTTT	CASSQREVIWPQHF
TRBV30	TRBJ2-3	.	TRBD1	TGTGCCTGGAGGCAGGGGACAGGGGGGAGAGATACGCAGTATTTT	CAWRQGTGGRDTQYF
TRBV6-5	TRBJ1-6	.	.	TGTGCCAGCAAGGGGGGGGTAGAAAATTCACCCCTCCACTTT	CASKGGVENSPLHF
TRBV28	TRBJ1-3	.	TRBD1	TGTGCCAGCAGTCAGGACAGGGGTGGAAACACCATATATTTT	CASSQDRGGNTIYF
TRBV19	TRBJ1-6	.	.	TGTGCCAGCCAACGGGTTCCTCGTAATTCACCCCTCCACTTT	CASQRVPRNSPLHF
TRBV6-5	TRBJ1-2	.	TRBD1	TGTGCCAGCAGTTACGGCCCAGGGGGCGATGGCTACACCTTC	CASSYGPGGDGYTF
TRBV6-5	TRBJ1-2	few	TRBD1	TGTGCCAGCAGTAGGGGGCGGCCTAACTATGGCTACACCTTC	CASSRGRPNYGYTF
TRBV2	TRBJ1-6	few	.	TGTGCCAGCAGTGAAGCGAGCTCCTATAATTCACCCCTCCACTTT	CASSEASSYNSPLHF
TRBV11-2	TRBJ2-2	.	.	TGTGCCAGCAGCCTCCGACAAACCGGGGAGCTGTTTTTT	CASSLRQTGELFF
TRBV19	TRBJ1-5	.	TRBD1	TGTGCCAGTAGTACCTCGGACAGGGGGGGCAATCAGCCCCAGCATTTT	CASSTSDRGGNQPQHF
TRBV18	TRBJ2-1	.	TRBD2	TGTGCCAGCTCACCACCGGGACTAGGTCATGAGCAGTTCTTC	CASSPPGLGHEQFF
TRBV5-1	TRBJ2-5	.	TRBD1	TGCGCCAGCAGCACGAGCTCGGACAGGGCAGAGACCCAGTACTTC	CASSTSSDRAETQYF
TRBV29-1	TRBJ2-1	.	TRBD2	TGCAGCGTCACCCCGAGGATGGCGGGGGGGACCTACAATGAGCAGTTCTTC	CSVTPRMAGGTYNEQFF
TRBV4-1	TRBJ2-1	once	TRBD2	TGCGCCAGCAGCCAACTAACGGGCGGGAGGGCCGGGTTCTTC	CASSQLTGGRAGFF
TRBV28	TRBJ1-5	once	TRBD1	TGTGCCAGCAGTGGACAGGGGGCATCCTTCCATCAGCCCCAGCATTTT	CASSGQGASFHQPQHF
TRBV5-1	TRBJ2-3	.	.	TGTGCCAGCAGCCCCTCCGGGGAAGATACGCAGTATTTT	CASSPSGEDTQYF